This record looks at one T cell receptor beta chain sequence and its context. Its antigen is unknown. The template used for profiling TCR beta VDJ and CDR3 was genomic DNA. Each CDR3 protein is one row after TCRdb ran MiXCR on the reads. The sample contains 200,000 to 250,000 distinct CDR3 sequences, under 50% of which appear only once. V was shortened by 10 bases and J by 3 bases, with 13 bases between the two germline ends. CDR1 and CDR2 from the germline V gene are ENHRY and SYGVKD. The CDR3 is 13 residues long. In patients chosen for sequencing, flow cytometry had shown CD8+CD57+ cell expansion. The data were taken from a study of CD8+CD57+ T cells in acquired aplastic anemia. Study-wide context: Each DNA sample taken from sorted CD4+ and CD8+ cells came to roughly 3.5 ug on average.

The study's findings and limits: Found in both controls and patients were around 30 CD8+ CDR3 sequences.

This clonotype was obtained from a human donor with aplastic anemia. The rearrangement links TRBV10-3 to TRBJ1-5; perhaps TRBD1 as D (5 bases). The sequencing sample was made of sorted CD4+, CD8+, or CD8+CD57+ T cells (not recorded which) from PBMCs. Here the CDR3 reads CASIGRDNQPQHF. DNA for the CDR3: TGTGCCAGCATCGGCAGGGACAATCAGCCCCAGCATTTT.